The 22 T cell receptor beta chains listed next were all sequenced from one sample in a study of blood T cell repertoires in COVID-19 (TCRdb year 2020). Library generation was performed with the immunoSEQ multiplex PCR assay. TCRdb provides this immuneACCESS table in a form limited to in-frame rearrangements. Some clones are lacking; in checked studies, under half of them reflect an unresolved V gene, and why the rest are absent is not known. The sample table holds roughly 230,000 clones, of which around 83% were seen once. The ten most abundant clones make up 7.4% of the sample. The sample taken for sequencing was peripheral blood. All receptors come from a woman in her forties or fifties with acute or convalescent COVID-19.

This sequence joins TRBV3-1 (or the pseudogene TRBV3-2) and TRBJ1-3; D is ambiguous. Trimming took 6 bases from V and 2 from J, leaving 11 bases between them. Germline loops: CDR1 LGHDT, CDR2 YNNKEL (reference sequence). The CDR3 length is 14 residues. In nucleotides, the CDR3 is TGTGCCAGCAGGGGCTCCTCTGCTGGAAACACCATATATTTT. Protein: CASRGSSAGNTIYF.

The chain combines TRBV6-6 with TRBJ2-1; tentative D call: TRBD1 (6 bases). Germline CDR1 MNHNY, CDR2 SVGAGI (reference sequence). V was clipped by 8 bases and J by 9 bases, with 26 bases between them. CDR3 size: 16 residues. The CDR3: CASRDTTGLARGEQFF. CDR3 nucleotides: TGTGCCAGCCGAGATACAACAGGGTTGGCTAGGGGTGAGCAGTTCTTC.

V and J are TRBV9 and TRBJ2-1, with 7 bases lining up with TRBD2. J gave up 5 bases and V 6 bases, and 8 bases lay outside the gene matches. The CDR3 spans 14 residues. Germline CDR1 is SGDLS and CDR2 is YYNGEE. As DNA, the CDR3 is TGTGCCAGCAACCTACAAGCGGGGAACAATGAGCAGTTCTTC. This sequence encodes CASNLQAGNNEQFF.

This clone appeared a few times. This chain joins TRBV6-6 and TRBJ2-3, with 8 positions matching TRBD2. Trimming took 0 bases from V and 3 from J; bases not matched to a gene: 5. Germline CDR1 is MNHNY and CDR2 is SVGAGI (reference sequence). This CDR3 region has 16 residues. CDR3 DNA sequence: TGTGCCAGCAGTTACTCAGGCGGGGGGCCAACAGATACGCAGTATTTT. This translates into CASSYSGGGPTDTQYF.

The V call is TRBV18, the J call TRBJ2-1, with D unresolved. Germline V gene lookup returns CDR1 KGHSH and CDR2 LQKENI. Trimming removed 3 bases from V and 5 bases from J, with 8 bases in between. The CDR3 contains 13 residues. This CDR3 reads CASSPASNNEQFF. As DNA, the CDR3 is TGTGCCAGCTCACCTGCCAGTAACAATGAGCAGTTCTTC.

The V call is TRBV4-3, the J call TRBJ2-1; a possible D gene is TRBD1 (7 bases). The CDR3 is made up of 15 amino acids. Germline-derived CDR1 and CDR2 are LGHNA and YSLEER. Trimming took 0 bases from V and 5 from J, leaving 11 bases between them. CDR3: CASSQDTGEDNEQFF. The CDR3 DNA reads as TGCGCCAGCAGCCAAGACACAGGGGAGGACAATGAGCAGTTCTTC.

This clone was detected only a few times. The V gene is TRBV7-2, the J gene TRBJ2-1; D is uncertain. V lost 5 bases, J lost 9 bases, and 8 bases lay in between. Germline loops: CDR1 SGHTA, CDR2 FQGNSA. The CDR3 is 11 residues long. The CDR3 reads CASSQITEQFF. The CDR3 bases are TGTGCCAGCAGCCAGATAACTGAGCAGTTCTTC.

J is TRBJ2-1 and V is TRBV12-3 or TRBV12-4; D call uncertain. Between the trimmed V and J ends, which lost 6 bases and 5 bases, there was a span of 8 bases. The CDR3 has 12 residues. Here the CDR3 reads CASSPQNNEQFF. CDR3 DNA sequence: TGTGCCAGCAGCCCACAGAACAATGAGCAGTTCTTC.

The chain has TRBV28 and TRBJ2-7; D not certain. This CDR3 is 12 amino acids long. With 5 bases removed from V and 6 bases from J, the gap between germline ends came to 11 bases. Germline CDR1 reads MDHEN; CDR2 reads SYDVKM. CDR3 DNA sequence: TGTGCCAGCAGTCTCACCGGTGGCGAGCAGTACTTC. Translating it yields CASSLTGGEQYF.

CDR3 residues: CASSLSSGRAETQYF. As DNA, the CDR3 is TGTGCCAGCAGTTTATCCAGCGGGAGGGCCGAGACCCAGTACTTC. The chain links TRBV27 to TRBJ2-5; 10 positions agree with TRBD2. CDR1 MNHEY and CDR2 SMNVEV come from the germline V gene (reference sequence). The CDR3 totals 15 residues. Germline trimming cut 0 bases from V and 5 bases from J; bases unmatched to any gene: 3.

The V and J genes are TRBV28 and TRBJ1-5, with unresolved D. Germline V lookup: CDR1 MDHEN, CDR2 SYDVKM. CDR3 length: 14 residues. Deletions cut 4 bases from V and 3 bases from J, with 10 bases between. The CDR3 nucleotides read TGTGCCAGCAGTTGGCGGAGACCCAATCAGCCCCAGCATTTT. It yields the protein CASSWRRPNQPQHF.

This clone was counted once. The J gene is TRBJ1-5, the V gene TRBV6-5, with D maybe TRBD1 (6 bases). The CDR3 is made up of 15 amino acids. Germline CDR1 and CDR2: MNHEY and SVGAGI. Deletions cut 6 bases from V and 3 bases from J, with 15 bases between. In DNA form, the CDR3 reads TGTGCCAGCAGACTGGGACACCTATCCAATCAGCCCCAGCATTTT. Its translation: CASRLGHLSNQPQHF.

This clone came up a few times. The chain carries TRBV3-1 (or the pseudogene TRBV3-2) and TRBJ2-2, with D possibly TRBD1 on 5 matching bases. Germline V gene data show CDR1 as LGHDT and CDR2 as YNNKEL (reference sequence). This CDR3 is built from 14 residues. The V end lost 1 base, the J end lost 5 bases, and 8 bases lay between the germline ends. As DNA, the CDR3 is TGTGCCAGCAGCCAAGTAGGGGATACCGGGGAGCTGTTTTTT. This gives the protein CASSQVGDTGELFF.

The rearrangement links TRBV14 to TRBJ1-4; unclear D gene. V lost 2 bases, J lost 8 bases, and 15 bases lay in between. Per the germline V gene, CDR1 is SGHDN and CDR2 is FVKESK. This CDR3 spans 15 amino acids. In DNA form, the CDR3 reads TGTGCCAGCAGCCAACCCGGGAGCCGGGGAGAAAAACTGTTTTTT. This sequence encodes CASSQPGSRGEKLFF.

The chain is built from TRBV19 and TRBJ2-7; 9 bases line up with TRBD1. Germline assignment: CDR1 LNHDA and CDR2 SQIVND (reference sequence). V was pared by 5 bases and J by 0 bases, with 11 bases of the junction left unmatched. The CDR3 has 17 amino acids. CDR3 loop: CASSPVLPGQGSYEQYF. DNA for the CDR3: TGTGCCAGTAGTCCCGTCCTTCCGGGACAGGGCTCCTACGAGCAGTACTTC.

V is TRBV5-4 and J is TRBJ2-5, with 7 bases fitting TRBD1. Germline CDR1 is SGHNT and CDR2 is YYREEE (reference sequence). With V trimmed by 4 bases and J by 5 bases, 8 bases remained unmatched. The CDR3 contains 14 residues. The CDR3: CASSLTGFRETQYF. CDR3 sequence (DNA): TGTGCCAGCAGCCTGACAGGGTTTCGGGAGACCCAGTACTTC.

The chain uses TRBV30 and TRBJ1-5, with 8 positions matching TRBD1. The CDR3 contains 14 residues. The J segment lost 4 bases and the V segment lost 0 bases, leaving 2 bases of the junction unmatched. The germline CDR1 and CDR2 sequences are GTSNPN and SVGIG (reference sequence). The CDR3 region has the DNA TGTGCCTGGAGTGTGACAGGGGCGAATCAGCCCCAGCATTTT. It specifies CAWSVTGANQPQHF. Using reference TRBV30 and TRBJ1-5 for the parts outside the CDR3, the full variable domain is SQTIHQWPATLVQPVGSPLSLECTVEGTSNPNLYWYRQAAGRGLQLLFYSVGIGQISSEVPQNLSASRPQDRQFILSSKKLLLSDSGFYLCAWSVTGANQPQHFGDGTRLSIL.

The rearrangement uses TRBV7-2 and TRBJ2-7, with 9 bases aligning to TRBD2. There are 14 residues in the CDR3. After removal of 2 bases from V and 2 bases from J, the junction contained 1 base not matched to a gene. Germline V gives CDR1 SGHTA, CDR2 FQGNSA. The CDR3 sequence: CASSLKRGAYEQYF. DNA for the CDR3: TGTGCCAGCAGCTTAAAGCGGGGGGCCTACGAGCAGTACTTC.

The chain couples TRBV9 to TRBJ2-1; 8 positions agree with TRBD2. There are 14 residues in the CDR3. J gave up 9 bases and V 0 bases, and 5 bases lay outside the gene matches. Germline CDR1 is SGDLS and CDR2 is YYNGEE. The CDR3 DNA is TGTGCCAGCAGCGTAGCTCCTAGCGGGCCTGAGCAGTTCTTC. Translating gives CASSVAPSGPEQFF.

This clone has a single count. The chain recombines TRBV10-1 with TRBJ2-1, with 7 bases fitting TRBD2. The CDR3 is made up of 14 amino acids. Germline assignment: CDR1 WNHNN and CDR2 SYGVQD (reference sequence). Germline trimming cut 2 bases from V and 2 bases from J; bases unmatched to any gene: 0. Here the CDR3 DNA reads TGCGCCAGCAGTGAGGGGAGGGCCTACAATGAGCAGTTCTTC. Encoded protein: CASSEGRAYNEQFF.

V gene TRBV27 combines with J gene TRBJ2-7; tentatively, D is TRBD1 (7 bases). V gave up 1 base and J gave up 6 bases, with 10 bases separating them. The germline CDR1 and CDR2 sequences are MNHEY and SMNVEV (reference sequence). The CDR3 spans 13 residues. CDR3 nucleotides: TGTGCCAGCAGTTTATTGCAGGGGGGCGAGCAGTACTTC. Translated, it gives CASSLLQGGEQYF.

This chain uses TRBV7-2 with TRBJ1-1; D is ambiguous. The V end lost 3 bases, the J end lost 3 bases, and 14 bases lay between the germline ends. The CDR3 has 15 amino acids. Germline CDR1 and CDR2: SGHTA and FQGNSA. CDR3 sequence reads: CASSFSRSVDTEAFF. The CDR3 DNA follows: TGTGCCAGCAGCTTCTCACGGTCTGTGGACACTGAAGCTTTCTTT.